This TCR beta chain derives from a study of T cells in Graves' hyperthyroidism and ophthalmopathy. Study in general: Before any treatment, at initial diagnosis, peripheral blood was collected.

A few counts support this clonotype. Its target is not known. Researchers took RNA transcripts and amplified the TCR beta CDR3 regions from them. The HTBI primer set served for first-round RT-PCR of the TCR CDR3. One entry per CDR3 protein results from TCRdb running MiXCR on the multiplex PCR reads. Of 600,000 to 850,000 distinct CDR3 sequences in the sample, around 20% were seen once. Findings of the study overall: In the blood, most expanded thyroid clonotypes above 0.001 appeared as well.

Among the patients, aged 18 to 65, hyperthyroidism was newly diagnosed and had lasted under 2 months. 9.5 to 10 ml fresh peripheral blood yielded the PBMCs. The CDR3 contains 15 residues. The ends were cut back, 4 bases at V and 0 bases at J, with 10 bases in the middle. The germline V gene has CDR1 MGHRA and CDR2 YSYEKL. The source is a woman aged 50 to 60 with Graves' hyperthyroidism that later progressed to Graves' ophthalmopathy. Material for sequencing was blood. The chain recombines TRBV4-1 with TRBJ1-5; D is uncertain. The CDR3 DNA follows: TGCGCCAGCAGCCCAGACGGAAATAGCAATCAGCCCCAGCATTTT. It translates to CASSPDGNSNQPQHF.